This passage covers 26 T cell receptor beta chains from one sample sequenced in a study of regulatory T cells in long-lasting Graves disease. CDR3 regions were amplified by Arm-PCR using iRepertoire HTBI primers to build TCR beta libraries. MiXCR, run by TCRdb on the multiplex PCR reads, gives a single entry per CDR3 protein. The repertoire holds roughly 500,000 distinct CDR3 sequences, with 22% as singletons. This sample's time point: persistent/refractory GD, antithyroid drugs over 5 years with positive TRAb. Researchers made the TCR library from RNA that was extracted from PBMCs. The material was peripheral blood mononuclear cells (PBMCs), obtained when the disease was refractory, from a patient treated with antithyroid drugs. These receptors were taken from a female donor with Graves disease.

This clonotype occurred many times. V is TRBV3-2 and J is TRBJ1-5. TRBV3-2 is noted as a pseudogene. This CDR3 region has 12 residues. The CDR3, as DNA: TGTGCCAGCGCCAGCCACGGCCAGCCCCAGCATTTT. Translated: CASASHGQPQHF.

V usage is TRBV18 and J usage is TRBJ1-1; D ambiguous. The CDR3 spans 14 residues. Germline CDR1 and CDR2: KGHSH and LQKENI. V shed 3 bases and J shed 1 base, with 9 bases lying between them. The CDR3, as DNA: TGTGCCAGCTCACCTCCATCAGGGAACACTGAAGCTTTCTTT. As protein: CASSPPSGNTEAFF.

This clonotype was picked up many times. The chain combines TRBV11-1 with TRBJ1-2, with 8 bases lining up with TRBD1. Trimming took 5 bases from V and 3 from J; bases not matched to a gene: 5. This CDR3 comprises 14 residues. CDR1 SGHAT and CDR2 FQDESV come from the germline V gene (reference sequence). Here the CDR3 DNA reads TGTGCCAGCAGCGCCGGACAGGGCCACTATGGCTACACCTTC. Encoded protein: CASSAGQGHYGYTF.

This clonotype was observed many times. This chain uses TRBV2 with TRBJ1-1; D is uncertain. V was shortened by 4 bases and J by 0 bases, with 9 bases between the two germline ends. CDR1 SNHLY and CDR2 FYNNEI come from the germline V gene. The length of the CDR3 is 14 residues. DNA for the CDR3: TGTGCCAGCAGTGGACAACCCATGAACACTGAAGCTTTCTTT. Translated, it gives CASSGQPMNTEAFF.

The rearrangement links TRBV6-1 to TRBJ2-7; 8 nucleotides align to TRBD2. This CDR3 contains 13 residues. Germline V lookup: CDR1 MNHNS, CDR2 SASEGT. J was trimmed by 7 bases and V by 6 bases; bases with no gene match: 8. The CDR3 region is CASRLLADNEQYF. CDR3 bases: TGTGCCAGCAGATTACTAGCGGACAATGAGCAGTACTTC.

This clonotype showed up just a few times. The chain joins TRBV4-1 to TRBJ2-4, with D possibly being TRBD2 (6 bases). Trimming cost V 1 base and J 1 base, with 11 bases left between them. The CDR3 is 16 amino acids. Germline CDR1 and CDR2: MGHRA and YSYEKL. The DNA for the CDR3 is TGCGCCAGCAGCCAAGGTAGAACTAGCGCCAAAAACATTCAGTACTTC. Amino acid sequence: CASSQGRTSAKNIQYF.

There are a few counts of this clonotype. This rearrangement joins TRBV7-9 to TRBJ2-5; D remains ambiguous. From germline, CDR1 is SEHNR and CDR2 FQNEAQ (reference sequence). The germline V and J ends were trimmed by 0 bases and 5 bases, with 19 bases remaining between them. This CDR3 has 17 amino acids. The CDR3 bases are TGTGCCAGCAGCTTAGCTATCCACGGGCCTTCAAGGGAGACCCAGTACTTC. Its translation: CASSLAIHGPSRETQYF.

This clonotype has at least ten counts. The chain links TRBV6-2 or TRBV6-3 to TRBJ1-5; D is perhaps TRBD1 (6 bases). With 7 bases removed from V and 2 bases from J, the gap between germline ends came to 15 bases. This CDR3 contains 15 residues. CDR1 and CDR2 (germline): MNHEY, SVGEGT. CDR3 sequence reads: CASTNRVGGNQPQHF. The CDR3 region has the DNA TGTGCCAGCACCAACAGGGTGGGGGGCAATCAGCCCCAGCATTTT.

The sample holds many counts of this clonotype. The chain carries TRBV28 and TRBJ1-3; D is unresolved. Germline CDR1 and CDR2: MDHEN and SYDVKM. The CDR3 totals 13 residues. Trimming pared 7 bases from V and 4 bases from J, leaving 11 bases between. The CDR3: CASNEGSGNTIYF. The CDR3 DNA is TGTGCCAGCAATGAAGGCTCCGGAAACACCATATATTTT.

The V call is TRBV3-1, the J call TRBJ1-6; D is ambiguous. The CDR3 runs to 14 residues. The V gene's germline CDR1 is LGHDT and CDR2 YNNKEL (reference sequence). V was trimmed by 1 base and J by 11 bases, leaving 12 bases between them. CDR3: CASSQAGEFAPLHF. CDR3 bases: TGTGCCAGCAGCCAAGCGGGAGAATTTGCACCCCTCCACTTT.

This clonotype was detected only a few times. The chain joins TRBV20-1 to TRBJ1-1; D gene unclear. Trimming took off 5 bases at V and 1 base at J, with 11 bases between the two ends. CDR1 is DFQATT, CDR2 SNEGSKA, per germline (reference sequence). This CDR3 is 13 amino acids long. The CDR3 DNA is TGCAGTGCTCGATGGACGGAGAACACTGAAGCTTTCTTT. Its translation is CSARWTENTEAFF.

V and J are TRBV20-1 and TRBJ1-3; D remains ambiguous. The CDR3 consists of 13 residues. V gave up 0 bases and J gave up 10 bases, with 13 bases separating them. Germline lookup yields CDR1 DFQATT and CDR2 SNEGSKA (reference sequence). The CDR3 DNA sequence: TGCAGTGCTAGAGACCCGTGGCGAGGGACCATATATTTT. It is translated as CSARDPWRGTIYF.

V gene TRBV30 combines with J gene TRBJ2-7, with TRBD2 as a possible D gene (5 bases). CDR3 length equals 12 residues. Trimming shortened V by 1 base and J by 3 bases, and 7 bases separated the two germline ends. Germline loops: CDR1 GTSNPN, CDR2 SVGIG (reference sequence). CDR3 in amino acids: CAWSGEYYEQYF. The DNA of the CDR3 is TGTGCCTGGAGTGGGGAGTACTACGAGCAGTACTTC.

This clonotype was detected a few times. The chain joins TRBV28 to TRBJ2-1; D is undetermined. Trimming took 6 bases from V and 0 from J, leaving 6 bases between them. The CDR3 is 13 amino acids. From germline, CDR1 is MDHEN and CDR2 SYDVKM. In DNA, the CDR3 is TGTGCCAGCAGCCCGTTCTCCTACAATGAGCAGTTCTTC. Translation gives CASSPFSYNEQFF. The full variable domain, its missing parts supplied by reference TRBV28 and TRBJ2-1, is DVKVTQSSRYLVKRTGEKVFLECVQDMDHENMFWYRQDPGLGLRLIYFSYDVKMKEKGDIPEGYSVSREKKERFSLILESASTNQTSMYLCASSPFSYNEQFFGPGTRLTVL.

The J gene is TRBJ2-1, the V gene TRBV6-2 or TRBV6-3; D is ambiguous. Per germline, CDR1 MNHEY and CDR2 SVGEGT. CDR3 length: 15 amino acids. Trimming removed 5 bases at V and 3 bases at J, with 14 bases between. The CDR3 sequence: CASSRTVQLYNEQFF. The CDR3 coding sequence is TGTGCCAGCAGTCGGACCGTACAGCTCTACAATGAGCAGTTCTTC.

This clonotype was seen at least ten times. The chain is built from TRBV7-2 and TRBJ2-4; D is perhaps TRBD1 (6 bases). Trimming removed 4 bases at V and 0 bases at J, with 10 bases between. CDR3 length: 15 residues. Per germline, CDR1 SGHTA and CDR2 FQGNSA. CDR3 residues: CASSSQGLAKNIQYF. The DNA for the CDR3 is TGTGCCAGCAGCTCGCAGGGGTTAGCCAAAAACATTCAGTACTTC.

The chain couples TRBV11-2 to TRBJ2-2, with no clear D. Germline CDR1 SGHAT, CDR2 FQNNGV. There are 13 residues in the CDR3. Deletions cut 2 bases from V and 8 bases from J, with 9 bases between. The CDR3 protein is CASSLLGRGELFF. The DNA for the CDR3 is TGTGCCAGCAGCTTACTAGGTCGAGGGGAGCTGTTTTTT.

This clonotype was recorded at least ten times. This chain connects TRBV7-3 to TRBJ1-2; possibly TRBD1 for D (5 bases). This CDR3 comprises 13 residues. Germline loops: CDR1 SGHTA, CDR2 FQGTGA. Deletions cut 2 bases from V and 11 bases from J, with 15 bases between. The CDR3: CASSLGGTLGYTF. CDR3 in DNA: TGTGCCAGCAGCTTAGGGGGGACCCTGGGGTACACCTTC.

This clonotype was seen many times. This sequence joins TRBV6-2 or TRBV6-3 and TRBJ2-5, with D possibly TRBD1 on 6 matching bases. CDR3 length equals 15 residues. Germline-derived CDR1 and CDR2 are MNHEY and SVGEGT. V dropped 5 bases and J dropped 5 bases, with 18 bases sitting between them. The CDR3 loop reads CASSRDMGAEETQYF. CDR3 nucleotides: TGTGCCAGCAGTCGCGATATGGGGGCGGAGGAGACCCAGTACTTC.

This clonotype came up many times. DNA of the CDR3: TGTGCCACCATCGAGGAACTAGCGGGGATCACATCCTACGAGCAGTACTTC. Protein: CATIEELAGITSYEQYF. The chain recombines TRBV2 with TRBJ2-7; 10 bases align to TRBD2. The ends lost 10 bases at V and 1 base at J; junction bases unmatched: 16. The CDR3 contains 17 residues. CDR1 is SNHLY and CDR2 is FYNNEI in the germline V gene.

This clonotype was observed many times. The chain combines TRBV20-1 with TRBJ2-5; D call uncertain. This CDR3 has 12 amino acids. Trimming stripped 5 bases from V and 5 bases from J, with 12 bases between. Germline V gene sequence: CDR1 DFQATT, CDR2 SNEGSKA (reference sequence). The CDR3 loop reads CSAPELGETQYF. The CDR3, as DNA: TGCAGTGCTCCCGAACTTGGGGAGACCCAGTACTTC.

This clonotype was observed a few times. Written as DNA, the CDR3 is TGCGCCAGCAGCTTGGAAGGAACGACTTATAATTCACCCCTCCACTTT. It specifies CASSLEGTTYNSPLHF. The V gene is TRBV5-1, the J gene TRBJ1-6; unclear D gene. CDR1 is SGHRS, CDR2 YFSETQ, per germline. V shed 0 bases and J shed 4 bases, with 11 bases lying between them. CDR3 length: 16 amino acids.

This clonotype has a count of ten or more. The chain recombines TRBV6-2 or TRBV6-3 with TRBJ2-7; D is perhaps TRBD2 (5 bases). In germline, CDR1 is MNHEY, CDR2 SVGEGT. This CDR3 region has 16 residues. Trimming removed 8 bases at V and 3 bases at J, with 23 bases between. In DNA form, the CDR3 reads TGTGCCAGCCGACGATCCGCGGTGGCAGAGGGCTACGAGCAGTACTTC. Protein product: CASRRSAVAEGYEQYF.

This clonotype was detected a few times. This chain connects TRBV5-1 to TRBJ2-1; possible D gene TRBD1, 5 bases. The CDR3 is 16 amino acids. Germline CDR1 is SGHRS and CDR2 is YFSETQ. V gave up 3 bases and J gave up 2 bases, with 15 bases separating them. In DNA, the CDR3 is TGCGCCAGCAGCTGGCAGGGCCTAAGCCCCTACAATGAGCAGTTCTTC. Translated, it gives CASSWQGLSPYNEQFF.

This clonotype was observed at least ten times. The chain carries TRBV6-2 or TRBV6-3 and TRBJ1-1; D not resolved. Between the trimmed V and J ends, which lost 6 bases and 11 bases, there was a span of 16 bases. The CDR3 runs to 12 residues. Per germline, CDR1 MNHEY and CDR2 SVGEGT. CDR3 coding DNA: TGTGCCAGCAGACCGGACGACCGGGTGGCTTTCTTT. Its protein product is CASRPDDRVAFF.

This clonotype has at least ten counts. This chain joins TRBV12-3 or TRBV12-4 and TRBJ1-5, with a possible D match to TRBD1 (5 bases). V dropped 6 bases and J dropped 10 bases, with 13 bases sitting between them. The CDR3 contains 12 residues. In DNA form, the CDR3 reads TGTGCCAGCAGCCGTGGGGGGGGTCCCCAGCATTTT. It encodes CASSRGGGPQHF.